The T cell receptor (beta chain) under discussion was sequenced for a study of blood T cell repertoires in COVID-19. About the study: T cells, B-cell-depleted T cells, or PBMCs provided the cDNA or gDNA that served as material.

The CDR3 covers 15 residues. Trimming stripped 0 bases from V and 2 bases from J, with 8 bases between. The germline CDR1 and CDR2 sequences are LNHNV and YYDKDF (reference sequence). Sequenced by immunoSEQ multiplex PCR; TCRdb stores in-frame clones only, minus some. This table has 75,000 to 100,000 clones, around 87% appearing once. The receptor was isolated from a human donor in a cohort sampled during active COVID-19. This sequence joins TRBV15 and TRBJ1-5; D not certain. Sequencing used peripheral blood. CDR3 nucleotides: TGTGCCACCAGCAGAGATCCGGGTGGCAATCAGCCCCAGCATTTT. Translation: CATSRDPGGNQPQHF.